This TCR beta chain emerged from a study of PD-1 blockade in classical Hodgkin lymphoma. Profiling relied on immunoSEQ multiplex PCR, and the TCRdb table lists in-frame clones only, not all of them. Here the sample spans roughly 150,000 clones, about four fifths being singletons. This clone was picked up many times. With no exception, relapse followed autologous stem cell transplantation in all patients, and brentuximab vedotin exposure varied. Trimming removed 1 base from V and 1 base from J; junction bases left unmatched: 6. This CDR3 spans 16 amino acids. Germline V CDR1 and CDR2: LNHDA, SQIVND (reference sequence).

The chain uses TRBV19 and TRBJ1-1, with 7 bases fitting TRBD1. Specimen: peripheral blood mononuclear cells (PBMCs), collected before the second cycle of nivolumab. This TCR derives from a human donor with classical Hodgkin lymphoma. The DNA of the CDR3 is TGTGCCAGTAGTATAGGCCTGGGACAGCCGAACACTGAAGCTTTCTTT. Encoded protein: CASSIGLGQPNTEAFF.